Below, 11 T cell receptor beta chains from the same sample are listed, as sequenced in a study of blood T cells in healthy people across ages. Sample-barcoded 5' priming and a J-beta primer mix drove a second PCR of roughly 6 to 12 cycles. TCRdb used MiXCR to reprocess the 5' RACE reads, holding one entry per CDR3 protein. The sample holds about 930,000 distinct CDR3 sequences; 25% to 35% are singletons and the top ten take about 10%. The same data also went into a second study, on T cells of mothers and their children.

Sequenced material: blood. These receptors originate from a woman in her thirties or forties in good health.

The chain uses TRBV7-2 and TRBJ2-4; D gene uncertain. The CDR3 covers 12 residues. The V gene's germline CDR1 is SGHTA and CDR2 FQGNSA. V lost 2 bases and J lost 7, with 6 bases in between. CDR3 in amino acids: CASSLYANIQYF. DNA for the CDR3: TGTGCCAGCAGCTTATACGCTAACATTCAGTACTTC. Drawing the rest from reference TRBV7-2 and TRBJ2-4, the complete variable domain is GAGVSQSPSNKVTEKGKDVELRCDPISGHTALYWYRQSLGQGLEFLIYFQGNSAPDKSGLPSDRFSAERTGGSVSTLTIQRTQQEDSAVYLCASSLYANIQYFGAGTRLSVL.

The table lists this clonotype with a few counts. The chain links TRBV20-1 to TRBJ1-1; D remains unclear. Germline CDR1 is DFQATT and CDR2 is SNEGSKA (reference sequence). Deletions cut 1 base from V and 0 bases from J, with 12 bases between. The CDR3 contains 15 residues. The CDR3 nucleotides read TGCAGTGCTAGAGGGGTGAGCGGGGTGAACACTGAAGCTTTCTTT. This codes for CSARGVSGVNTEAFF.

The J gene is TRBJ1-1, the V gene TRBV7-2; TRBD1 is a possible D gene (5 bases). Trimming stripped 1 base from V and 4 bases from J, with 13 bases between. The CDR3 length is 15 residues. The germline V gene has CDR1 SGHTA and CDR2 FQGNSA. CDR3 DNA sequence: TGTGCCAGCAGCTTAGGGGGGAGGGCAACCACTGAAGCTTTCTTT. Residues: CASSLGGRATTEAFF.

The V and J genes are TRBV12-3 or TRBV12-4 and TRBJ1-5; TRBD1 matches at 9 bases. V was clipped by 7 bases and J by 6 bases; unmatched bases: 4. CDR3 length: 13 amino acids. CDR3 protein: CASMGQGTQPQHF. The DNA for the CDR3 is TGTGCCAGCATGGGACAGGGAACTCAGCCCCAGCATTTT.

The chain is built from TRBV14 and TRBJ2-5, with a possible D match to TRBD1 (6 bases). Looked up from germline, CDR1 is SGHDN and CDR2 is FVKESK. Trimming pared 0 bases from V and 7 bases from J, leaving 12 bases between. The CDR3 covers 14 residues. The CDR3 reads CASSQETGWATQYF. In DNA, the CDR3 is TGTGCCAGCAGCCAAGAAACAGGGTGGGCGACCCAGTACTTC.

This chain uses TRBV19 with TRBJ1-1; D gene uncertain. Germline CDR1 is LNHDA and CDR2 is SQIVND (reference sequence). The CDR3 is made up of 13 amino acids. V shed 6 bases and J shed 0 bases, with 8 bases lying between them. CDR3 protein: CASSGGLNTEAFF. CDR3 in DNA: TGTGCCAGTAGCGGAGGGTTGAACACTGAAGCTTTCTTT. Full variable domain (outside the CDR3, taken from reference TRBV19 and TRBJ1-1): DGGITQSPKYLFRKEGQNVTLSCEQNLNHDAMYWYRQDPGQGLRLIYYSQIVNDFQKGDIAEGYSVSREKKESFPLTVTSAQKNPTAFYLCASSGGLNTEAFFGQGTRLTVV.

This chain connects TRBV7-9 to TRBJ2-5, with D perhaps matching TRBD1 (6 bases). The CDR3 extends over 16 amino acids. Trimming stripped 3 bases from V and 0 bases from J, with 14 bases between. CDR1 SEHNR and CDR2 FQNEAQ come from the germline V gene (reference sequence). DNA of the CDR3: TGTGCCAGCAGCTTTTTGGTTGACAGGTACCAAGAGACCCAGTACTTC. Amino acids: CASSFLVDRYQETQYF.

This clonotype was detected many times. This chain connects TRBV7-2 to TRBJ2-7; possible D gene TRBD2, 5 bases. V was trimmed by 4 bases and J by 3 bases, leaving 13 bases between them. The CDR3 has 14 amino acids. Germline V gene data show CDR1 as SGHTA and CDR2 as FQGNSA. CDR3 protein: CASSSPGEGYEQYF. DNA for the CDR3: TGTGCCAGCAGCTCTCCCGGGGAAGGCTACGAGCAGTACTTC.

The V gene is TRBV19, the J gene TRBJ1-2, with D possibly being TRBD1 (6 bases). Germline CDR1 LNHDA, CDR2 SQIVND (reference sequence). The V end was cut by 10 bases, the J end by 3 bases, with 18 bases between. The CDR3 is made up of 14 amino acids. The CDR3 DNA reads TGTGCCACCCCCGGTAGGGACAAAGACTATGGCTACACCTTC. Translating gives CATPGRDKDYGYTF. The entire variable domain, with the rest obtained from reference TRBV19 and TRBJ1-2, is as follows: DGGITQSPKYLFRKEGQNVTLSCEQNLNHDAMYWYRQDPGQGLRLIYYSQIVNDFQKGDIAEGYSVSREKKESFPLTVTSAQKNPTAFYLCATPGRDKDYGYTFGSGTRLTVV.

This clonotype appeared many times. This chain connects TRBV29-1 to TRBJ1-4; unclear D gene. Germline values: CDR1 SQVTM, CDR2 ANQGSEA. The CDR3 runs 13 residues. V was clipped by 4 bases and J by 8 bases, with 14 bases between them. CDR3 residues: CSVGWRDGEKLFF. The CDR3 nucleotides read TGCAGCGTTGGATGGAGGGATGGCGAAAAACTGTTTTTT.

Remarks on this clonotype: This sequence may be a read error, since a much larger clone differs from it by one base. This chain uses TRBV9 with TRBJ2-5; perhaps TRBD1 as D (5 bases). The CDR3 runs 16 residues. The germline CDR1 and CDR2 sequences are SGDLS and YYNGEE. In nucleotides, the CDR3 is TGTGCCATCAGCGTAGCTCAACAGGCCGTGCAAGAGACCCAGTACTTC. The encoded protein is CAISVAQQAVQETQYF.